These 9 T cell receptor beta chains came from one sample sequenced in a study of blood T cell repertoires in COVID-19. The method was immunoSEQ multiplex PCR; TCRdb's version includes in-frame clones alone and lacks a portion of them. The table has approximately 140,000 clones, approximately 80% seen once. Input material: peripheral blood. These receptor sequences come from a human donor with acute or convalescent COVID-19. The donor label of this sample is uncertain.

A few counts support this clone. The rearrangement joins TRBV3-1 (or the pseudogene TRBV3-2) to TRBJ2-2, with 11 bases fitting TRBD1. Germline V CDR1 and CDR2: LGHDT, YNNKEL (reference sequence). V dropped 0 bases and J dropped 3; count of bases not matched to a gene: 15. This CDR3 is 21 amino acids long. In DNA form, the CDR3 reads TGTGCCAGCAGCCAAGAGGACAGGGGGCGCCTATCACCCTCGGACACCGGGGAGCTGTTTTTT. This sequence encodes CASSQEDRGRLSPSDTGELFF.

The J gene is TRBJ1-1, the V gene TRBV9, with 9 bases lining up with TRBD1. The CDR3 is made up of 13 amino acids. Trimming at V came to 0 bases and at J to 10 bases, leaving 4 bases not matched to a gene. Per the germline V gene, CDR1 is SGDLS and CDR2 is YYNGEE. CDR3: CASSVGGTGRAFF. CDR3 sequence (DNA): TGTGCCAGCAGCGTAGGTGGGACAGGGAGAGCTTTCTTT.

The chain uses TRBV2 and TRBJ2-1; 9 nucleotides agree with TRBD1. Germline assignment: CDR1 SNHLY and CDR2 FYNNEI. Unmatched junction bases numbered 11, after V lost 7 bases and J lost 4 bases. The CDR3 spans 16 residues. CDR3 in DNA: TGTGCCAGCAACCCTCATATTGGACAGGGGTACAATGAGCAGTTCTTC. It specifies CASNPHIGQGYNEQFF.

The chain employs TRBV5-1 and TRBJ1-2; tentatively, D is TRBD1 (5 bases). Germline CDR1 reads SGHRS; CDR2 reads YFSETQ. This CDR3 is built from 16 residues. V was cut by 4 bases and J by 0 bases, with 16 bases left in between. CDR3 sequence reads: CASSTGHGGPNYGYTF. The CDR3 nucleotides are TGCGCCAGCAGCACCGGACACGGAGGGCCTAACTATGGCTACACCTTC. Complete variable domain (other parts from reference TRBV5-1 and TRBJ1-2): KAGVTQTPRYLIKTRGQQVTLSCSPISGHRSVSWYQQTPGQGLQFLFEYFSETQRNKGNFPGRFSGRQFSNSRSEMNVSTLELGDSALYLCASSTGHGGPNYGYTFGSGTRLTVV.

This clone was seen a handful of times. J is TRBJ1-2 and V is TRBV6-5, with 7 bases matching TRBD1. V lost 6 bases, J lost 4 bases, and 8 bases stayed unmatched. The CDR3 is 14 residues long. Looked up from germline, CDR1 is MNHEY and CDR2 is SVGAGI. The CDR3 DNA is TGTGCCAGCAGCACCCGGACAGGAGTCTATGGCTACACCTTC. The encoded protein is CASSTRTGVYGYTF.

In its sample, this clone was seen a few times. The V gene is TRBV20-1, the J gene TRBJ1-2, with TRBD1 as a possible D gene (5 bases). CDR1 is DFQATT, CDR2 SNEGSKA, per germline (reference sequence). The V gene lost 5 bases and the J gene lost 8 bases, with 12 bases spanning the gap. The CDR3 is 11 amino acids. The DNA of the CDR3 is TGCAGTGCTCCCGCGGGGCCCGGCTACACCTTC. Residues: CSAPAGPGYTF.

This rearrangement joins TRBV2 to TRBJ1-2; D gene uncertain. V was trimmed by 2 bases and J by 8 bases, leaving 18 bases between them. This CDR3 is built from 15 residues. Germline CDR1 is SNHLY and CDR2 is FYNNEI. CDR3 region: CASSESQDRFGGYTF. The CDR3 region has the DNA TGTGCCAGCAGTGAATCGCAGGATCGGTTTGGGGGCTACACCTTC.

This clone was observed a single time. This chain connects TRBV21-1 to TRBJ2-7; the table's D call, TRBD2, was not checked against the DNA. TRBV21-1 is flagged as a pseudogene. The CDR3 has 17 amino acids. CDR3 sequence reads: CASSPPGEGHNPYEQYV. CDR3 coding DNA: TGTGCCAGCAGTCCCCCGGGGGAAGGGCATAACCCCTACGAGCAGTACGTC.

The V and J genes are TRBV19 and TRBJ1-2; 7 bases agree with TRBD1. V lost 7 bases and J lost 8; bases outside the gene matches: 19. This CDR3 spans 16 amino acids. From germline, CDR1 is LNHDA and CDR2 SQIVND (reference sequence). CDR3 in DNA: TGTGCCAGTACCGTAGGACAGAACCAGTACAGGGGCGGCTACACCTTC. Protein product: CASTVGQNQYRGGYTF.